This T cell receptor (beta chain) was retrieved from a study of neurological immune-mediated disorders. This clonotype was observed at least ten times. Trimming pared 1 base from V and 1 base from J, leaving 10 bases between. The CDR3 covers 15 residues. From germline, CDR1 is MDHEN and CDR2 SYDVKM. A single record per CDR3 protein comes from TCRdb applying MiXCR to the 5' RACE reads. The table shows tens of thousands of distinct CDR3 sequences, with 4% to 6% occurring only once. This TCR came from a woman aged 45-65 years with multiple sclerosis. Material for sequencing was PBMCs. The chain is built from TRBV28 and TRBJ1-2, with D hard to call. The CDR3: CASSLSPSVNYGYTF. The CDR3 DNA is TGTGCCAGCAGTTTATCCCCATCAGTTAACTATGGCTACACCTTC.